This T cell receptor (beta chain) was profiled in a study of blood T cell repertoires in COVID-19. Overall study context: Specimens from acute and convalescent COVID-19 originated in the United States, Italy and Spain. In each case, the material was cDNA or gDNA derived from T cells, B-cell-depleted T cells, or PBMCs.

Authors' methods: Amplification from reference gene primers served as the basis for estimated nucleated cell counts. The assay was immunoSEQ multiplex PCR, and TCRdb's table has in-frame clones only and misses some. D and trimming were read from the DNA, whereas the V and J calls and clone size are those reported in that table. The repertoire holds some 180,000 clones, with about 80% as singletons. This clone was seen just once. This CDR3 is 14 amino acids long. CDR1 is MNHEY and CDR2 is SMNVEV in the germline V gene (reference sequence). With V trimmed by 5 bases and J by 4 bases, 3 bases remained unmatched.

The sequenced sample was peripheral blood. The source is a man in his 70s with active or convalescent COVID-19. This chain uses TRBV27 with TRBJ2-1; 9 bases are shared with TRBD1. CDR3 sequence reads: CASSGTGTYNEQFF. The CDR3 DNA reads TGTGCCAGCAGTGGGACAGGGACTTACAATGAGCAGTTCTTC.